Below are 12 T cell receptor beta chains sequenced from a single sample in a study of beta chain features in type 1 diabetes. What was sequenced were expressed TCRB transcripts, since all of the isolated RNA had been reverse transcribed. Method: immunoSEQ multiplex PCR; TCRdb's copy keeps in-frame clones and lacks some. This repertoire shows 300,000 to 450,000 clones, roughly a fifth found once; its top ten account for under 0.055%. The material sequenced was naive CD4+ T cells from blood. The source is a woman younger than 30 in good health.

This clone was seen only a few times. The chain is built from TRBV10-3 and TRBJ1-1; 11 bases map to TRBD1. The CDR3 runs 15 residues. CDR1 is ENHRY and CDR2 is SYGVKD in the germline V gene. Trimming removed 10 bases from V and 5 bases from J; junction bases left unmatched: 12. The CDR3 DNA follows: TGTGCCACCCTCAGGACAGGGGGCGCGGAAACTGAAGCTTTCTTT. It codes for CATLRTGGAETEAFF.

In nucleotides, the CDR3 is TGTGCCAGCAGCTTAGGGGGCCGGTCTTCTGGGGCCAACGTCCTGACTTTC. Its translation is CASSLGGRSSGANVLTF. V usage is TRBV7-2 and J usage is TRBJ2-6; tentatively, D is TRBD1 (5 bases). The CDR3 is made up of 17 amino acids. The germline V and J ends were trimmed by 1 base and 1 base, with 11 bases remaining between them. Germline V gene sequence: CDR1 SGHTA, CDR2 FQGNSA.

V gene TRBV18 combines with J gene TRBJ1-5, with TRBD1 as a possible D gene (5 bases). The CDR3 runs to 14 residues. Germline V lookup: CDR1 KGHSH, CDR2 LQKENI. The ends were cut back, 4 bases at V and 1 base at J, with 8 bases in the middle. The CDR3: CASSLDTSNQPQHF. Written as DNA, the CDR3 is TGTGCCAGCTCACTGGACACGAGCAATCAGCCCCAGCATTTT.

The chain couples TRBV18 to TRBJ2-1, with a possible D match to TRBD2 (6 bases). CDR1 KGHSH and CDR2 LQKENI come from the germline V gene. With 0 bases removed from V and 10 bases from J, the gap between germline ends came to 7 bases. The CDR3 spans 12 residues. The chain's CDR3 is CASSPPAGEQFF. The CDR3 DNA reads as TGTGCCAGCTCACCACCGGCGGGGGAGCAGTTCTTC. The full variable domain, rest sourced from reference TRBV18 and TRBJ2-1, is NAGVMQNPRHLVRRRGQEARLRCSPMKGHSHVYWYRQLPEEGLKFMVYLQKENIIDESGMPKERFSAEFPKEGPSILRIQQVVRGDSAAYFCASSPPAGEQFFGPGTRLTVL.

The chain joins TRBV29-1 to TRBJ2-7; perhaps TRBD1 as D (6 bases). The germline V and J ends were trimmed by 8 bases and 2 bases, with 16 bases remaining between them. CDR3 length: 13 amino acids. Germline assignment: CDR1 SQVTM and CDR2 ANQGSEA. As DNA, the CDR3 is TGCAGCTTCTCACCGGGACATCCCTACGAGCAGTACTTC. It specifies CSFSPGHPYEQYF.

This rearrangement joins TRBV18 to TRBJ1-1; D perhaps matches TRBD1 (5 bases). The CDR3 is 15 amino acids. Looked up from germline, CDR1 is KGHSH and CDR2 is LQKENI. Trimming removed 1 base from V and 4 bases from J, with 13 bases in between. For the CDR3, the DNA is TGTGCCAGCTCACCACTAGGCCAGGGAGGCACTGAAGCTTTCTTT. Protein product: CASSPLGQGGTEAFF.

Turning to this clone: One end of the junction varies from germline; a read error may be responsible. The chain joins TRBV18 to TRBJ2-7; D might be TRBD1 (5 bases). CDR3 length: 12 residues. The germline V gene encodes CDR1 KGHSH and CDR2 LQKENI. The CDR3 is CPSSPQGYEQYF. The CDR3 DNA reads TGCCCCAGCTCACCTCAGGGCTACGAGCAGTACTTC.

This chain connects TRBV30 to TRBJ1-2; D call uncertain. CDR3 length: 12 residues. The germline gives CDR1 GTSNPN, CDR2 SVGIG (reference sequence). V shed 2 bases and J shed 12 bases, with 16 bases lying between them. The CDR3 DNA is TGTGCCTGGAGTCGGAACCGAGGAGAGGACACCTTC. Protein product: CAWSRNRGEDTF.

This clone was seen a handful of times. The chain couples TRBV6-1 to TRBJ2-5; D gene uncertain. Per the germline V gene, CDR1 is MNHNS and CDR2 is SASEGT. The V end lost 7 bases, the J end lost 5 bases, and 8 bases lay between the germline ends. CDR3 length equals 11 residues. The CDR3 is CASTEMETQYF. CDR3 DNA sequence: TGTGCCAGCACGGAGATGGAGACCCAGTACTTC.

This clone was detected only a few times. This chain connects TRBV29-1 to TRBJ1-1; 9 bases align to TRBD1. The CDR3 contains 13 residues. J lost 4 bases, V lost 5 bases, and 5 bases had no gene match. Germline assignment: CDR1 SQVTM and CDR2 ANQGSEA. CDR3 region: CSVSGQGFTEAFF. The CDR3 nucleotides are TGCAGCGTTTCTGGACAGGGGTTCACTGAAGCTTTCTTT.

This clone showed up just a few times. V is TRBV5-6 and J is TRBJ1-1; 8 nucleotides match TRBD1. The germline V gene has CDR1 SGHDT and CDR2 YYEEEE. This CDR3 has 17 residues. Trimming took 0 bases from V and 1 from J; bases not matched to a gene: 8. CDR3 DNA: TGTGCCAGCAGCTTGGTTGTGACAGGGGTGTCGAACACTGAAGCTTTCTTT. Its protein is CASSLVVTGVSNTEAFF.

Of note for this clone: Other DNA sequences in the sample encode the same CDR3. This chain connects TRBV2 to TRBJ2-1; D is unresolved. The CDR3 runs to 11 residues. Germline V gives CDR1 SNHLY, CDR2 FYNNEI. Deletions cut 4 bases from V and 7 bases from J, with 5 bases between. CDR3 nucleotide sequence: TGTGCCAGCAGTGCGTATAATGAGCAGTTCTTC. The encoded protein is CASSAYNEQFF.